A selection of T cell receptor beta chains follows, all from one sample in a study of T cell responses to AZD1222 COVID-19 vaccine. The data were produced by immunoSEQ multiplex PCR, yet TCRdb's version contains in-frame clones alone and is incomplete. The table includes 150,000 or so clones, approximately 91% detected once. The sequenced sample was peripheral blood, obtained 28 days after the second AZD1222 dose. These receptors came from an adult who received the AZD1222 COVID-19 vaccine. Both conserved end residues are part of each CDR3. The D gene is left open where the match is weak. Size is stated for part of the rows, as once, few or many counts, or as a class when the clone is expanded.

J gene,clone size,D gene,V gene,CDR3 protein,CDR3 DNA
TRBJ1-4,NA,NA,TRBV7-9,CASSLSGREDEKLFF,TGTGCCAGCAGCTTATCTGGCAGGGAAGATGAAAAACTGTTTTTT
TRBJ1-5,NA,TRBD1,TRBV27,CASRQGGRSPQHF,TGTGCCAGCAGACAGGGGGGGAGATCGCCCCAGCATTTT
TRBJ2-7,NA,TRBD1,TRBV30,CAWNPGQGSYEQYF,TGTGCCTGGAACCCGGGACAGGGTTCCTACGAGCAGTACTTC
TRBJ1-3,NA,NA,TRBV9,CASSPGNTIYF,TGTGCCAGCAGCCCAGGAAACACCATATATTTT
TRBJ1-3,NA,NA,TRBV6-5,CASRAQRSGNTIYF,TGTGCCAGCAGGGCTCAGAGGTCTGGAAACACCATATATTTT
TRBJ2-7,NA,NA,TRBV7-9,CASSYRDTPSEQYF,TGTGCCAGCAGCTATAGGGACACGCCGTCGGAGCAGTACTTC
TRBJ1-1,NA,NA,TRBV9,CASSVAGATNTEAFF,TGTGCCAGCAGCGTAGCAGGGGCGACAAACACTGAAGCTTTCTTT
TRBJ1-3,NA,NA,TRBV6-5,CASRSETGNTIYF,TGTGCCAGCAGAAGCGAGACTGGAAACACCATATATTTT
TRBJ2-1,NA,TRBD1,TRBV27,CASSRQGRSSYNEQFF,TGTGCCAGCAGTCGACAGGGCCGAAGCTCCTACAATGAGCAGTTCTTC
TRBJ1-1,NA,TRBD1,TRBV30,CAWRADRATEAFF,TGTGCCTGGAGGGCCGACAGGGCCACTGAAGCTTTCTTT
TRBJ2-7,NA,TRBD1,TRBV10-3,CAIKEDRRSSYEQYF,TGTGCCATCAAAGAGGACAGGAGGAGCTCCTACGAGCAGTACTTC
TRBJ2-1,NA,NA,TRBV5-4,CASSFRTAGNEQFF,TGTGCCAGCAGCTTTAGAACGGCGGGCAATGAGCAGTTCTTC
TRBJ2-5,NA,TRBD2,TRBV19,CASNPGGRGETQYF,TGTGCCAGTAATCCGGGAGGGAGAGGAGAGACCCAGTACTTC
TRBJ2-5,NA,NA,TRBV24-1,CATRTYLGGAEDTRFQETQYF,TGTGCCACCAGAACGTACCTAGGGGGGGCTGAAGATACCAGGTTCCAAGAGACCCAGTACTTC
TRBJ2-4,NA,TRBD1,TRBV7-8,CASSLEVGTGGTLAKNIQYF,TGTGCCAGCAGCTTGGAGGTTGGGACAGGGGGGACCCTAGCCAAAAACATTCAGTACTTC
TRBJ2-7,NA,NA,TRBV5-4,CASSLAWGVEQYF,TGTGCCAGCAGCTTAGCCTGGGGGGTTGAGCAGTACTTC
TRBJ2-5,NA,NA,TRBV2,CASSVVAYSSRETQYF,TGTGCCAGCAGTGTAGTAGCCTACTCGTCGAGGGAGACCCAGTACTTC
TRBJ1-4,NA,TRBD1,TRBV7-6,CASSLATGNEKLFF,TGTGCCAGCAGCTTAGCGACAGGGAATGAAAAACTGTTTTTT
TRBJ2-7,NA,TRBD2,TRBV7-2,CASSPNGGGVYEQYF,TGTGCCAGCAGCCCGAACGGGGGAGGGGTCTACGAGCAGTACTTC
TRBJ1-1,NA,NA,TRBV2,CASSESRLRTEAFF,TGTGCCAGCAGTGAATCGAGACTGCGCACTGAAGCTTTCTTT
TRBJ1-6,NA,NA,TRBV9,CASSAVSGHLHF,TGTGCCAGCAGCGCAGTCTCAGGCCACCTCCACTTT
TRBJ2-2,NA,TRBD1,TRBV6-4,CASKIRDSATGELFF,TGTGCCAGCAAAATTCGGGACAGTGCCACCGGGGAGCTGTTTTTT
TRBJ1-6,NA,NA,TRBV2,CASGTGNSPLHF,TGTGCCAGCGGGACGGGGAATTCACCCCTCCACTTT
TRBJ1-2,few,NA,TRBV15,CATSRVAILQAANYGYTF,TGTGCCACCAGCAGAGTCGCCATCCTACAGGCAGCTAACTATGGCTACACCTTC
TRBJ2-7,NA,TRBD1,TRBV10-3,CAISGQGYEQYF,TGTGCCATCAGTGGACAGGGATACGAGCAGTACTTC
TRBJ2-7,NA,TRBD2,TRBV27,CASSLLVLDGTSGRVYEQYF,TGTGCCAGCAGTTTACTGGTCCTAGACGGGACTAGCGGGAGGGTGTACGAGCAGTACTTC
TRBJ2-7,NA,NA,TRBV6-5,CALRWDGKLQGEQYF,TGTGCCCTGAGGTGGGACGGAAAACTTCAGGGCGAGCAGTACTTC
TRBJ2-3,NA,NA,TRBV6-6,CASSGNRVGTDTQYF,TGTGCCAGCTCGGGCAACAGGGTAGGGACAGATACGCAGTATTTT
TRBJ2-2,NA,NA,TRBV15,CATSPERIGLGELFF,TGTGCCACCAGCCCAGAGCGAATAGGGTTGGGGGAGCTGTTTTTT
TRBJ2-7,NA,NA,TRBV11-3,CASSRDPNYEQYF,TGTGCCAGCAGCAGGGATCCCAACTACGAGCAGTACTTC
TRBJ1-2,once,NA,TRBV4-1,CASSQDPQEGLYTF,TGCGCCAGCAGCCAAGATCCGCAGGAGGGCTTATACACCTTC
TRBJ2-2,once,NA,TRBV9,CASSLTGQLTGELFF,TGTGCCAGCAGCCTTACTGGGCAGCTAACCGGGGAGCTGTTTTTT
TRBJ2-1,NA,TRBD2,TRBV11-3,CASSLALGTSGRAYNEQFF,TGTGCCAGCAGCTTAGCCCTGGGAACTAGCGGGAGGGCCTACAATGAGCAGTTCTTC
TRBJ2-2,NA,NA,TRBV19,CASSIDRGTNTGELFF,TGTGCCAGTAGTATAGATCGCGGGACAAACACCGGGGAGCTGTTTTTT
TRBJ2-7,NA,NA,TRBV6-5,CASRPLLAGHEQYF,TGTGCCAGCAGACCCCTCCTAGCAGGGCACGAGCAGTACTTC
TRBJ2-5,NA,NA,TRBV6-6,CASNSEGKGTQYF,TGTGCCAGCAATTCGGAGGGGAAGGGGACCCAGTACTTC
TRBJ2-5,NA,NA,TRBV19,CASNTGNGETQYF,TGTGCCAGTAATACAGGGAATGGAGAGACCCAGTACTTC
TRBJ2-7,NA,NA,TRBV27,CASRTKDGSYEQYF,TGTGCCAGCAGAACCAAGGACGGATCCTACGAGCAGTACTTC
TRBJ2-7,NA,TRBD1,TRBV11-2,CASGDRRGNEQYF,TGTGCCAGCGGGGACAGGCGAGGGAACGAGCAGTACTTC
TRBJ2-5,NA,NA,TRBV30,CAWSVQPETQYF,TGTGCCTGGAGTGTACAGCCGGAGACCCAGTACTTC
TRBJ1-2,NA,NA,TRBV9,CASSVAGGTSYGYTF,TGTGCCAGCAGCGTAGCAGGTGGGACAAGTTATGGCTACACCTTC
TRBJ1-3,NA,NA,TRBV7-2,CASSLAPLGGNTIYF,TGTGCCAGCAGCTTAGCGCCCTTGGGGGGAAACACCATATATTTT
TRBJ2-5,NA,NA,TRBV11-1,CASSLAQTGRFGETQYF,TGTGCCAGCAGCTTAGCGCAGACAGGGAGGTTCGGGGAGACCCAGTACTTC
TRBJ1-2,NA,NA,TRBV27,CASSLRGGNYGYTF,TGTGCCAGCAGTTTACGAGGGGGTAACTATGGCTACACCTTC
TRBJ2-3,few,NA,TRBV5-1,CASSGGATDTQYF,TGCGCCAGCAGTGGGGGCGCGACAGATACGCAGTATTTT
TRBJ1-4,NA,NA,TRBV25-1,CASSEYRGDREKLFF,TGTGCCAGCAGTGAATACCGGGGGGATCGAGAAAAACTGTTTTTT
TRBJ2-3,NA,TRBD2,TRBV9,CASSAVSGITDTQYF,TGTGCCAGCAGCGCCGTTAGCGGGATCACAGATACGCAGTATTTT
TRBJ2-5,NA,NA,TRBV19,CASSIFTGQETQYF,TGTGCCAGTAGTATATTCACAGGGCAAGAGACCCAGTACTTC
TRBJ1-1,NA,TRBD1,TRBV6-5,CASNRQGNTEAFF,TGTGCCAGCAATAGACAGGGAAACACTGAAGCTTTCTTT
TRBJ1-2,NA,TRBD1,TRBV12-3/TRBV12-4,CASSFRGYYGYTF,TGTGCCAGCAGTTTCAGGGGGTACTATGGCTACACCTTC
TRBJ2-7,NA,TRBD2,TRBV5-1,CASSLGRAGAGSYEQYF,TGCGCCAGCAGCTTGGGTCGAGCGGGAGCAGGATCCTACGAGCAGTACTTC
TRBJ2-5,few,NA,TRBV11-2,CASSLNSGGTQYF,TGTGCCAGCAGCTTAAACTCCGGGGGGACCCAGTACTTC
TRBJ1-5,many,NA,TRBV6-2/TRBV6-3,CASSYSGSNQPQHF,TGTGCCAGCAGTTACTCGGGCAGCAATCAGCCCCAGCATTTT